This passage covers 32 T cell receptor beta chains from one sample sequenced in a study of blood T cell repertoires in COVID-19. The method was immunoSEQ multiplex PCR; TCRdb's version includes in-frame clones alone and lacks a portion of them. Here the sample spans approximately 260,000 clones, approximately 85% being singletons. Sequencing was carried out using PBMCs or T cells enriched from blood (not recorded which). The origin of the receptors is a woman between 50 and 59 years old who had been exposed to COVID-19.

The chain combines TRBV11-3 with TRBJ2-2; D is undetermined. Germline V gene sequence: CDR1 SGHNT, CDR2 YENEEA. The CDR3 is 15 amino acids. V lost 4 bases and J 3 bases, leaving 12 bases between the germline ends. The CDR3, as DNA: TGTGCCAGCAGCTATAGTAATCGGGACACCGGGGAGCTGTTTTTT. As protein: CASSYSNRDTGELFF. Drawing the rest from reference TRBV11-3 and TRBJ2-2, the complete variable domain is EAGVVQSPRYKIIEKKQPVAFWCNPISGHNTLYWYLQNLGQGPELLIRYENEEAVDDSQLPKDRFSAERLKGVDSTLKIQPAELGDSAVYLCASSYSNRDTGELFFGEGSRLTVL.

This chain joins TRBV5-4 and TRBJ2-7, with 7 bases aligning to TRBD1. Germline V gene sequence: CDR1 SGHNT, CDR2 YYREEE (reference sequence). V trimming: 0 bases; J trimming: 4 bases; junction bases outside the gene matches: 4. The CDR3 spans 14 residues. The CDR3 reads CASSLEGTAYEQYF. CDR3 nucleotide sequence: TGTGCCAGCAGCTTGGAAGGGACAGCTTACGAGCAGTACTTC.

V is TRBV2 and J is TRBJ2-5, with 11 positions matching TRBD2. Germline CDR1 and CDR2: SNHLY and FYNNEI. The CDR3 sequence is 16 residues long. V shed 0 bases and J 5 bases; nucleotides not matched to a gene: 5. The CDR3, as DNA: TGTGCCAGCAGTGAAGCTGGGACTAGCGGTGCGGAGACCCAGTACTTC. Translating it yields CASSEAGTSGAETQYF.

The chain links TRBV18 to TRBJ2-1; a possible D gene is TRBD1 (6 bases). The CDR3 length is 17 residues. The germline V gene has CDR1 KGHSH and CDR2 LQKENI. The V end was cut by 3 bases, the J end by 0 bases, with 15 bases between. CDR3 residues: CASSPQQGQGSYNEQFF. CDR3 DNA sequence: TGTGCCAGCTCACCCCAACAGGGTCAGGGCTCCTACAATGAGCAGTTCTTC.

The rearrangement links TRBV9 to TRBJ1-2; 7 positions agree with TRBD1. V lost 4 bases, J lost 10 bases, and 13 bases stayed unmatched. Germline-derived CDR1 and CDR2 are SGDLS and YYNGEE. The CDR3 sequence is 14 residues long. CDR3 amino acids: CASSSGQLVGPYTF. The CDR3 DNA reads TGTGCCAGCAGCTCGGGACAGTTGGTAGGCCCCTACACCTTC.

Notes on this clone: Other DNA sequences in this specimen translate into the identical CDR3. In nucleotides, the CDR3 is TGTGCTAGTGGTTCGGGACAGGGGCCCTACGAGCAGTACTTC. It codes for CASGSGQGPYEQYF. This rearrangement joins TRBV12-5 to TRBJ2-7; 10 bases fit TRBD1. The CDR3 extends over 14 amino acids. The V gene end was trimmed by 4 bases and the J gene end by 2 bases; junction bases not matched to a gene: 2. The V gene's germline CDR1 is LGHNT and CDR2 FRNRAP.

The V and J genes are TRBV12-3 or TRBV12-4 and TRBJ1-3; D unresolved. The CDR3 has 13 residues. V was shortened by 6 bases and J by 7 bases, with 13 bases between the two germline ends. As DNA, the CDR3 is TGTGCCAGCAGGAGGGCCCCGGCCAACACCATATATTTT. This codes for CASRRAPANTIYF.

The chain has TRBV7-2 and TRBJ2-5; 8 nucleotides match TRBD1. Germline V gene data show CDR1 as SGHTA and CDR2 as FQGNSA. With 1 base clipped from V and 4 bases from J, the junction kept 8 bases outside the gene matches. This CDR3 has 16 amino acids. The CDR3 DNA follows: TGTGCCAGCAGCTTAGGGTTCCGGGACAGGTTAGAGACCCAGTACTTC. This encodes CASSLGFRDRLETQYF.

The V and J genes are TRBV5-1 and TRBJ2-1; 9 bases line up with TRBD2. Germline trimming cut 0 bases from V and 7 bases from J; bases unmatched to any gene: 5. CDR1 and CDR2 (germline): SGHRS, YFSETQ. The CDR3 has 15 amino acids. The CDR3, as DNA: TGCGCCAGCAGCTTGGATAGCGGGGGCGGGAATGAGCAGTTCTTC. Translated: CASSLDSGGGNEQFF.

The DNA of the CDR3 is TGTGCCAGTAAATTCGCAGGGGACTATGGCTACACCTTC. Translated: CASKFAGDYGYTF. The gene calls are TRBV19 and TRBJ1-2, with a tentative D call TRBD1 (6 bases). V gave up 7 bases and J gave up 3 bases, with 12 bases separating them. This CDR3 spans 13 amino acids. CDR1 is LNHDA, CDR2 SQIVND, per germline (reference sequence). The whole variable domain, filled in from reference TRBV19 and TRBJ1-2, reads DGGITQSPKYLFRKEGQNVTLSCEQNLNHDAMYWYRQDPGQGLRLIYYSQIVNDFQKGDIAEGYSVSREKKESFPLTVTSAQKNPTAFYLCASKFAGDYGYTFGSGTRLTVV.

The rearrangement joins TRBV7-6 to TRBJ2-3; 8 bases are shared with TRBD2. CDR1 and CDR2 from the germline V gene are SGHVS and FNYEAQ. Trimming took 7 bases from V and 3 from J; bases not matched to a gene: 9. The CDR3 is 15 residues long. The CDR3 loop reads CASTEHGGGTDTQYF. The CDR3 DNA is TGTGCCAGCACCGAACACGGGGGGGGAACAGATACGCAGTATTTT.

The chain carries TRBV28 and TRBJ2-3; unclear D gene. Germline-derived CDR1 and CDR2 are MDHEN and SYDVKM. V gave up 3 bases and J gave up 5 bases, with 9 bases separating them. The CDR3 contains 13 residues. The CDR3 DNA reads TGTGCCAGCAGTTTTCAGGTTCGAGATACGCAGTATTTT. It translates to CASSFQVRDTQYF.

The rearrangement uses TRBV15 and TRBJ2-1; D is perhaps TRBD1 (6 bases). CDR3 length: 15 residues. V lost 5 bases and J lost 7, with 18 bases in between. The germline V gene encodes CDR1 LNHNV and CDR2 YYDKDF (reference sequence). The CDR3 coding sequence is TGTGCCACCAGCCCACGGACAGCCCTTGTGAATGAGCAGTTCTTC. This sequence encodes CATSPRTALVNEQFF.

With respect to this clone: The sample contains more than one DNA sequence encoding this CDR3. J is TRBJ1-1 and V is TRBV5-1; D possibly corresponds to TRBD1 (6 bases). Germline V gene sequence: CDR1 SGHRS, CDR2 YFSETQ. This CDR3 is built from 14 residues. The V and J ends lost 0 bases and 1 base respectively, with 7 bases between them. In nucleotides, the CDR3 is TGCGCCAGCAGCTTGGTAGGGGGGAACACTGAAGCTTTCTTT. It translates to CASSLVGGNTEAFF.

The chain joins TRBV6-6 to TRBJ2-7, with 8 nucleotides matching TRBD1. Germline CDR1 is MNHNY and CDR2 is SVGAGI (reference sequence). The CDR3 runs to 13 residues. V dropped 8 bases and J dropped 2; count of bases not matched to a gene: 5. The CDR3 region has the DNA TGTGCCAGCGCTACAGGGGGGCCCTACGAGCAGTACTTC. Translating gives CASATGGPYEQYF.

The chain combines TRBV7-3 with TRBJ2-1; the D is unclear. V was pared by 5 bases and J by 5 bases, with 7 bases between. CDR1 and CDR2 (germline): SGHTA, FQGTGA. CDR3 length: 12 residues. CDR3 loop: CASSTGDNEQFF. The DNA for the CDR3 is TGTGCCAGCAGCACCGGTGACAATGAGCAGTTCTTC.

J is TRBJ1-1 and V is TRBV5-6; 7 nucleotides line up with TRBD1. This CDR3 has 14 residues. From germline, CDR1 is SGHDT and CDR2 YYEEEE. Trimming removed 1 base from V and 1 base from J; junction bases left unmatched: 1. The CDR3 coding sequence is TGTGCCAGCAGCTTGAGGGGGCCGAACACTGAAGCTTTCTTT. Residues: CASSLRGPNTEAFF.

The chain couples TRBV19 to TRBJ2-3, with TRBD2 identical over 13 bases. Germline V gives CDR1 LNHDA, CDR2 SQIVND (reference sequence). This CDR3 is built from 14 residues. V was clipped by 6 bases and J by 3 bases; unmatched bases: 0. CDR3 amino acids: CASRTSGGTDTQYF. The CDR3 DNA sequence: TGTGCCAGTAGGACTAGCGGGGGGACAGATACGCAGTATTTT.

The chain employs TRBV6-5 and TRBJ1-1; D perhaps matches TRBD1 (6 bases). Trimming pared 0 bases from V and 1 base from J, leaving 12 bases between. This CDR3 spans 16 amino acids. Germline V gene sequence: CDR1 MNHEY, CDR2 SVGAGI. DNA for the CDR3: TGTGCCAGCAGTTACTCCTTGGGCAGGGGGAACACTGAAGCTTTCTTT. Its protein is CASSYSLGRGNTEAFF.

CDR3: CASHDATGYGYTF. CDR3 in DNA: TGTGCCTCCCACGACGCTACAGGGTATGGCTACACCTTC. The chain links TRBV10-3 to TRBJ1-2; D is perhaps TRBD1 (6 bases). Germline V gene lookup returns CDR1 ENHRY and CDR2 SYGVKD. Trimming shortened V by 11 bases and J by 5 bases, and 18 bases separated the two germline ends. This CDR3 comprises 13 residues.

V is TRBV6-6 and J is TRBJ2-7; a possible D gene is TRBD2 (5 bases). The germline CDR1 and CDR2 sequences are MNHNY and SVGAGI (reference sequence). This CDR3 comprises 12 residues. V was clipped by 5 bases and J by 3 bases, with 8 bases between them. This CDR3 reads CASSPLGYEQYF. CDR3 DNA: TGTGCCAGCAGTCCACTAGGCTACGAGCAGTACTTC.

The chain links TRBV27 to TRBJ2-7; D remains unclear. CDR3 length: 12 amino acids. Per germline, CDR1 MNHEY and CDR2 SMNVEV (reference sequence). V lost 7 bases, J lost 1 base, and 8 bases lay in between. For the CDR3, the DNA is TGTGCCAGCATTTCCAGTTCCTACGAGCAGTACTTC. Encoded protein: CASISSSYEQYF.

As DNA, the CDR3 is TGTGCCAGCAGCTTTGGTGGCTTACGCGGGGCACAAGAGACCCAGTACTTC. This encodes CASSFGGLRGAQETQYF. This chain connects TRBV7-9 to TRBJ2-5, with a possible D match to TRBD2 (6 bases). Germline-derived CDR1 and CDR2 are SEHNR and FQNEAQ (reference sequence). The CDR3 runs 17 residues. Trimming removed 3 bases at V and 2 bases at J, with 19 bases between.

This clone was recorded once. This chain connects TRBV30 to TRBJ1-5, with 9 bases that match TRBD1. Germline lookup yields CDR1 GTSNPN and CDR2 SVGIG (reference sequence). Unmatched junction bases numbered 15, after V lost 3 bases and J lost 9 bases. This CDR3 is built from 16 residues. The CDR3 reads CAWRAFAGQGVGPQHF. The CDR3 DNA follows: TGTGCCTGGAGGGCCTTCGCGGGACAGGGCGTAGGGCCCCAGCATTTT.

The J gene is TRBJ1-1, the V gene TRBV5-4; tentatively, D is TRBD1 (5 bases). CDR3 length: 17 amino acids. Looked up from germline, CDR1 is SGHNT and CDR2 is YYREEE (reference sequence). V was cut by 5 bases and J by 2 bases, with 22 bases left in between. The CDR3 sequence: CASSPITLAGANTEAFF. The CDR3 nucleotides are TGTGCCAGCAGTCCTATTACCCTTGCTGGGGCTAACACTGAAGCTTTCTTT.

The chain is built from TRBV2 and TRBJ1-4; TRBD1 aligns across 8 bases. The CDR3 spans 14 residues. CDR1 and CDR2 (germline): SNHLY, FYNNEI. Unmatched junction bases numbered 3, after V lost 5 bases and J lost 4 bases. The CDR3 bases are TGTGCCAGCAGTCGCGGACAGGGTAATGAAAAACTGTTTTTT. Its protein is CASSRGQGNEKLFF.

The gene calls are TRBV13 and TRBJ2-3; 8 bases are shared with TRBD1. This CDR3 contains 19 residues. Germline V lookup: CDR1 PRHDT, CDR2 FYEKMQ (reference sequence). The junction had 16 bases not matched to a gene; V was cut back by 3 bases and J by 2 bases. The CDR3 spells CASSFRVPRQGLHTDTQYF. DNA of the CDR3: TGTGCCAGCAGCTTCAGGGTCCCCCGACAGGGGCTTCACACAGATACGCAGTATTTT.

J is TRBJ1-5 and V is TRBV27; the D gene is possibly TRBD1 (5 bases). The CDR3 consists of 12 residues. Per the germline V gene, CDR1 is MNHEY and CDR2 is SMNVEV (reference sequence). V was shortened by 8 bases and J by 9 bases, with 14 bases between the two germline ends. The CDR3 protein is CASGDWTGPQHF. CDR3 nucleotide sequence: TGTGCCAGCGGGGACTGGACGGGGCCCCAGCATTTT.

This clone appeared a few times. The chain has TRBV5-1 and TRBJ1-1, with D unresolved. The CDR3 spans 15 residues. The germline V and J ends were trimmed by 3 bases and 5 bases, with 17 bases remaining between them. Germline CDR1 SGHRS, CDR2 YFSETQ. The CDR3 protein is CASSSYGPGGTEAFF. As DNA, the CDR3 is TGCGCCAGCAGCTCCTACGGACCCGGAGGTACTGAAGCTTTCTTT.

The chain uses TRBV9 and TRBJ2-7; possible D gene TRBD2, 5 bases. The CDR3 loop spans 13 amino acids. Germline V gene lookup returns CDR1 SGDLS and CDR2 YYNGEE. V was shortened by 4 bases and J by 7 bases, with 15 bases between the two germline ends. CDR3 DNA: TGTGCCAGCAGCCCTCACGGGGTCGGGGAGCAGTACTTC. Protein: CASSPHGVGEQYF.

The gene calls are TRBV3-1 (or the pseudogene TRBV3-2) and TRBJ1-3; 9 bases are shared with TRBD1. The V gene end was trimmed by 1 base and the J gene end by 7 bases; junction bases not matched to a gene: 11. This CDR3 is built from 17 residues. In germline, CDR1 is LGHDT, CDR2 YNNKEL (reference sequence). CDR3 sequence: CASSQVLPGQGGNTIYF. The CDR3 nucleotides are TGTGCCAGCAGCCAAGTCTTACCGGGACAGGGCGGGAACACCATATATTTT.

This chain joins TRBV4-3 and TRBJ1-6; 8 bases match TRBD1. Looked up from germline, CDR1 is LGHNA and CDR2 is YSLEER. There are 13 residues in the CDR3. V lost 6 bases, J lost 11 bases, and 6 bases stayed unmatched. Written as DNA, the CDR3 is TGCGCCAGCAGTCGGACAGGGAGAACACCCCTCCACTTT. Its translation is CASSRTGRTPLHF.